A single T cell receptor beta chain is shown here with its context. The antigen remains undetermined. Preparation of TRB cDNA libraries relied on 5' RACE carrying UMI labels. TCRdb re-called the 5' RACE reads and shows each CDR3 protein once, DNA omitted. This sample's table reports approximately 140,000 distinct CDR3 sequences. This sample was included in a study of CXCR3-negative and CXCR3-positive naive CD8 T cells. The study's findings and limits: Surface CD5 looked about the same in the naive subsets, so the authors worked out TCR strength from TRB CDR3 properties. Comparison of naive cells showed more hydrophobic TRB CDR3s in CXCR3-positive than in CXCR3-negative naive cells.

The CDR3 consists of 16 residues. Germline V gene sequence: CDR1 MNHEY, CDR2 SMNVEV (reference sequence). This TCR came from a human donor in good health. Some clones in this sample may be carry-over from other donors' samples. The sample comprised naive CXCR3+ CD8+ T cells from blood. Subset denoted: CD45RO-CCR7+CD27+CD95- naive CD8+ T cells expressing CXCR3 (TNR3+). The J gene is TRBJ1-4, the V gene TRBV27. This CDR3 reads CASSLSGRHSNEKLFF.